This is a list of T cell receptor beta chains from one sample in a study of CD8+ T cells in alopecia areata. Profiled with immunoSEQ multiplex PCR; TCRdb holds only in-frame clones, not every one. The sample includes 200,000 to 250,000 clones, around 65% of them seen just once. The source was CD4+ T cells sorted from blood, collected at week 4, from a patient treated with tofacitinib. These receptors were obtained from a human donor with alopecia areata. The CDR3 runs from the conserved cysteine through the conserved F or W. A D gene is named only where the DNA matches it firmly. Some rows have no size entry. The others give once, few or many, or a class for an expanded clone.

>TRBJ2-4|.|TRBV2|.
TGTGCCAGCAGAGCGTATTCGGCCAAAAACATTCAGTACTTC
CASRAYSAKNIQYF
>TRBJ1-5|.|TRBV19|few
TGTGCCAGTAGTATGAGGCAGTACTTCAATCAGCCCCAGCATTTT
CASSMRQYFNQPQHF
>TRBJ1-1|.|TRBV9|.
TGTGCCAGCAGCGTAGTGACAGGGAACACTGAAGCTTTCTTT
CASSVVTGNTEAFF
>TRBJ2-7|.|TRBV10-3|.
TGTGCCATCAGGGGGGGAGTGACAGGGTTTCCGGGCGAGCAGTACTTC
CAIRGGVTGFPGEQYF
>TRBJ2-1|TRBD2|TRBV5-1|.
TGCGCCAGCAGCCTCGGAACCCTAGCGGGGGGCTACAATGAGCAGTTCTTC
CASSLGTLAGGYNEQFF
>TRBJ1-2|TRBD1|TRBV5-1|.
TGCGCCAGCAGCTTGGATGGACAGGGTGGTGGCTACACCTTC
CASSLDGQGGGYTF
>TRBJ2-5|TRBD2|TRBV7-2|.
TGTGCCAGCAGCCCCCTAGCGGCGCTACAAGAGACCCAGTACTTC
CASSPLAALQETQYF
>TRBJ2-1|.|TRBV29-1|.
TGCAGCGTGCGGGATGGTTGGAATGAGCAGTTCTTC
CSVRDGWNEQFF
>TRBJ1-3|.|TRBV29-1|.
TGCAGCGTTCAAATCTCTGGAAACACCATATATTTT
CSVQISGNTIYF
>TRBJ1-5|.|TRBV2|.
TGTGCCAGCAGTGAACAGGGCGATCAGCCCCAGCATTTT
CASSEQGDQPQHF
>TRBJ2-1|.|TRBV9|.
TGTGCCAGCAGCTTCGCCCACAATGAGCAGTTCTTC
CASSFAHNEQFF
>TRBJ2-7|TRBD1|TRBV5-1|.
TGCGCCAGCAGCACGGGGACAGGGATAGGTGACGAGCAGTACTTC
CASSTGTGIGDEQYF
>TRBJ2-6|TRBD2|TRBV5-4|.
TGTGCCAGCAGCCCTGGGGGGGCTGGGGCCAACGTCCTGACTTTC
CASSPGGAGANVLTF
>TRBJ2-1|.|TRBV2|.
TGTGCCAGCGGGCGCTCGGGGGTCAATGAGCAGTTCTTC
CASGRSGVNEQFF
>TRBJ2-7|.|TRBV27|.
TGTGCCAGCAGTTCTACTCCTAGGACCTACGAGCAGTACTTC
CASSSTPRTYEQYF
>TRBJ2-1|TRBD1|TRBV18|once
TGTGCCAGCTCACCCGGGACAGCCTACAATGAGCAGTTCTTC
CASSPGTAYNEQFF
>TRBJ2-5|.|TRBV12-5|.
TGTGCTAGTGCGCAAGAAAGGGAGACCCAGTACTTC
CASAQERETQYF
>TRBJ2-6|TRBD2|TRBV7-8|.
TGTGCCAGCAGCTCCGGACTAGCGGGGGGACCCTACTCTGGGGCCAACGTCCTGACTTTC
CASSSGLAGGPYSGANVLTF
>TRBJ2-1|TRBD2|TRBV13|once
TGTGCCAGCAGCCGACGCGCCCTTTTGGCGGGGGAAAGGATTGAGCAGTTCTTC
CASSRRALLAGERIEQFF
>TRBJ2-2|.|TRBV7-2|.
TGTGCCAGCAGCTTAAACGCGAACACCGGGGAGCTGTTTTTT
CASSLNANTGELFF
>TRBJ2-3|TRBD2|TRBV2|.
TGTGCCAGCAGTGGTTTAGCGGGGCTGACAGATACGCAGTATTTT
CASSGLAGLTDTQYF
>TRBJ1-1|.|TRBV30|once
TGTGCCTGGAGTCCTCCACGTCTCACTGAAGCTTTCTTT
CAWSPPRLTEAFF
>TRBJ1-1|TRBD1|TRBV30|.
TGTGCCTGGAACCGACAGGGATCGGGGAACACTGAAGCTTTCTTT
CAWNRQGSGNTEAFF
>TRBJ1-2|TRBD1|TRBV18|.
TGTGCCAGCTCACCAGGGACAGGGGTGTATGGCTACACCTTC
CASSPGTGVYGYTF
>TRBJ1-1|.|TRBV29-1|.
TGCAGCGTGATTTCGGGGAGTGGCACTGAAGCTTTCTTT
CSVISGSGTEAFF
>TRBJ1-1|.|TRBV5-1|.
TGCGCCAGCAGCTTCCAGGGCGGGAACACTGAAGCTTTCTTT
CASSFQGGNTEAFF
>TRBJ2-5|TRBD1|TRBV5-6|.
TGTGCCAGCAGCCCACGACAGGGGGGAGAGACCCAGTACTTC
CASSPRQGGETQYF
>TRBJ2-5|.|TRBV20-1|.
TGCAGTGCGATCACCCGCGAGACCCAGTACTTC
CSAITRETQYF
>TRBJ2-3|.|TRBV5-5|.
TGTGCCAGCGCCCTAGACTCTAGAACAGGGGATACGCAGTATTTT
CASALDSRTGDTQYF
>TRBJ2-3|.|TRBV11-2|.
TGTGCCAGCAGCTTACTAACAGGGGCGGGGGATACGCAGTATTTT
CASSLLTGAGDTQYF
>TRBJ2-5|TRBD1|TRBV19|.
TGTGCCAGTAGTATGGGACAGGGCCCCCAAGAGACCCAGTACTTC
CASSMGQGPQETQYF
>TRBJ2-1|.|TRBV2|.
TGTGCCAGCAAGGACAGTGTCCAGCAGAATGAGCAGTTCTTC
CASKDSVQQNEQFF
>TRBJ1-3|.|TRBV10-3|.
TGTGCCATCAGGGAAGATCCCTTCTCTGGAAACACCATATATTTT
CAIREDPFSGNTIYF
>TRBJ2-3|.|TRBV4-1|.
TGTGCCAGCAGCATCCACCACAGGGAAATCACAGATACGCAGTATTTT
CASSIHHREITDTQYF
>TRBJ2-1|.|TRBV19|.
TGTGCCATTGTTACCCGGGGAGGCCCCTACAATGAGCAGTTCTTC
CAIVTRGGPYNEQFF
>TRBJ2-7|.|TRBV11-2|few
TGTGCCAGCAGCTTAGAACACACTGAAACTAGGCACTTC
CASSLEHTETRHF
>TRBJ2-3|.|TRBV7-2|few
TGTGCCAGCAGCCCCTATTCAGATACGCAGTATTTT
CASSPYSDTQYF
>TRBJ2-7|.|TRBV5-1|few
TGCGCCAGCAGCTTGGACGCCTACGAGCAGTACTTC
CASSLDAYEQYF
>TRBJ2-3|.|TRBV7-2|few
TGTGCCAGCAGCTTAGGACCTAGCACAGATACGCAGTATTTT
CASSLGPSTDTQYF
>TRBJ1-2|.|TRBV10-3|.
TGTGCCATCAGTGCCAACAGGGACTATGGCTACACCTTC
CAISANRDYGYTF
>TRBJ1-2|.|TRBV23-1|few
TGCGCCAGTCGGGCGGGCTACACCTTC
CASRAGYTF
>TRBJ1-6|.|TRBV7-9|few
TGTGCCAGCAGCTTAGGAGCCGGAGGGGATAATTCACCCCTCCACTTT
CASSLGAGGDNSPLHF